This T cell receptor beta chain is from a study of shared clonotypes between healthy human individuals. General study points: Sequencing depth was a factor that was expected to affect clonotype sharing among donors.

About this clone: Its antigen is undetermined.

The study separated CD4+ cells into CD45RA+ naive and CD45RA-negative memory subsets. Several immunoSEQ plates received, in even portions, the genomic DNA of each subset. When replicate PCRs were run on sorted subsets, they used around 200 ng DNA, some 30,000 T cell genomes. Using immunoSEQ multiplex PCR, the repertoire was profiled, and TCRdb retains in-frame clones only, with some absent. The sample records a few million clones, 85% to 95% being singletons. Trimming stripped 2 bases from V and 6 bases from J, with 12 bases between. CDR1 and CDR2 (germline): GTSNPN, SVGIG (reference sequence). The CDR3 runs to 13 residues.

Sequenced material: naive CD4+ T cells sorted from blood. The sample's subset: CD45RA+ positively selected. V usage is TRBV30 and J usage is TRBJ2-3; D remains unclear. The clonotype was recovered from a man aged 18 to 29 in good health. The CDR3 nucleotides are TGTGCCTGGAGTAAAGGAGCGTCTGATACGCAGTATTTT. This encodes CAWSKGASDTQYF.